This T cell receptor beta chain was documented in a study of technical replicates of blood from a handful of donors. The table came from immunoSEQ multiplex PCR; TCRdb's copy has only in-frame clones and leaves some out. The top ten hold 0.39% of the sample, which has about 80,000 clones, 91% seen once. Germline loops: CDR1 MGHRA, CDR2 YSYEKL. The J segment lost 6 bases and the V segment lost 0 bases, leaving 7 bases of the junction unmatched. This CDR3 contains 16 residues. This chain uses TRBV4-1 with TRBJ2-2; TRBD1 aligns across 7 bases. This TCR derives from a human donor in good health. Sequenced sample: T cells isolated from PBMCs. The DNA for the CDR3 is TGCGCCAGCAGCCAAGAGGGGGCAGGGGGTTCCGGGGAGCTGTTTTTT. Its protein is CASSQEGAGGSGELFF.